Each of the 20 T cell receptor beta chains below was sequenced from the same sample in a study of lymphopenia after photon versus proton radiotherapy. Repertoires were generated with immunoSEQ multiplex PCR, while TCRdb's copy carries only in-frame clones and drops some. The table shows about 61,000 clones, with 86% occurring only once. The sequencing here drew on peripheral blood, taken from a patient treated with photon-based radiotherapy. These receptors all stem from a man aged 35-49 years with gastric cancer.

V gene TRBV9 combines with J gene TRBJ2-3; 9 bases map to TRBD2. The CDR3 loop spans 18 amino acids. Germline V CDR1 and CDR2: SGDLS, YYNGEE. The J segment lost 2 bases and the V segment lost 3 bases, leaving 13 bases of the junction unmatched. CDR3 loop: CASSATPYQRGVTDTQYF. CDR3 nucleotide sequence: TGTGCCAGCAGCGCCACCCCCTATCAGCGGGGGGTCACAGATACGCAGTATTTT.

The chain uses TRBV7-9 and TRBJ1-2, with 12 bases that match TRBD1. The CDR3 runs 15 residues. V shed 5 bases and J 6 bases; nucleotides not matched to a gene: 7. Germline V CDR1 and CDR2: SEHNR, FQNEAQ (reference sequence). The CDR3 reads CASSPLWDRGHGYTF. The CDR3 DNA reads TGTGCCAGCAGCCCACTCTGGGACAGGGGGCATGGCTACACCTTC.

The chain joins TRBV11-3 to TRBJ1-1, with 8 bases identical to TRBD1. Germline-derived CDR1 and CDR2 are SGHNT and YENEEA. J lost 1 base, V lost 5 bases, and 9 bases had no gene match. This CDR3 is built from 16 residues. Here the CDR3 DNA reads TGTGCCAGCAGCCGGACAGGGTTCTCCGGGAACACTGAAGCTTTCTTT. This sequence encodes CASSRTGFSGNTEAFF.

The rearrangement joins TRBV6-1 to TRBJ1-1; D gene uncertain. Germline lookup yields CDR1 MNHNS and CDR2 SASEGT. The CDR3 runs 15 residues. V was pared by 5 bases and J by 0 bases, with 13 bases between. In DNA form, the CDR3 reads TGTGCCAGCAGTCCGGAGGCCGGTTTGAACACTGAAGCTTTCTTT. Protein sequence: CASSPEAGLNTEAFF.

V and J are TRBV5-8 and TRBJ1-5; TRBD1 matches 8 bases. The CDR3 sequence is 14 residues long. The V segment lost 5 bases and the J segment 6 bases; nucleotides outside the gene matches: 7. Per the germline V gene, CDR1 is SGHTS and CDR2 is YDEGEE. This CDR3 reads CASRGQDRFQPQHF. DNA for the CDR3: TGTGCCAGCAGGGGACAGGACCGGTTTCAGCCCCAGCATTTT.

V is TRBV29-1 and J is TRBJ2-5; 11 nucleotides line up with TRBD1. Per the germline V gene, CDR1 is SQVTM and CDR2 is ANQGSEA. The CDR3 has 12 amino acids. This CDR3 is CSGQGGQETQYF. The CDR3 bases are TGCTCGGGACAGGGGGGTCAAGAGACCCAGTACTTC.

This clone occurred once. This chain connects TRBV5-1 to TRBJ2-1; TRBD2 might be the D (6 bases). The CDR3 loop spans 16 amino acids. Germline assignment: CDR1 SGHRS and CDR2 YFSETQ. V was trimmed by 0 bases and J by 0 bases, leaving 10 bases between them. CDR3 sequence (DNA): TGCGCCAGCAGCTTGGACACCGGGGGCTCCTACAATGAGCAGTTCTTC. Its translation: CASSLDTGGSYNEQFF.

The chain employs TRBV5-1 and TRBJ2-2, with D perhaps matching TRBD2 (5 bases). This CDR3 comprises 16 residues. Per the germline V gene, CDR1 is SGHRS and CDR2 is YFSETQ. V dropped 0 bases and J dropped 1 base, with 10 bases sitting between them. The CDR3 region has the DNA TGCGCCAGCAGCTTGGCCGGGCGGGTGAACACCGGGGAGCTGTTTTTT. Translation: CASSLAGRVNTGELFF. Based on the CDR3 plus reference TRBV5-1 and TRBJ2-2, the full variable domain is KAGVTQTPRYLIKTRGQQVTLSCSPISGHRSVSWYQQTPGQGLQFLFEYFSETQRNKGNFPGRFSGRQFSNSRSEMNVSTLELGDSALYLCASSLAGRVNTGELFFGEGSRLTVL.

The chain recombines TRBV27 with TRBJ1-1; D is undetermined. The germline CDR1 and CDR2 sequences are MNHEY and SMNVEV (reference sequence). V lost 6 bases and J 6 bases, leaving 8 bases between the germline ends. The CDR3 sequence is 11 residues long. The CDR3 region is CASRKGAEAFF. CDR3 bases: TGTGCCAGCAGGAAGGGAGCTGAAGCTTTCTTT.

The DNA of the CDR3 is TGTGCCAGCAGCTACCCGTGGGACAGAATCCTTAATACGCAGTATTTT. Its translation: CASSYPWDRILNTQYF. The V gene is TRBV7-9, the J gene TRBJ2-3, with 7 nucleotides matching TRBD1. The CDR3 sequence is 16 residues long. J was trimmed by 7 bases and V by 4 bases; bases with no gene match: 14. CDR1 is SEHNR and CDR2 is FQNEAQ in the germline V gene (reference sequence). Combining the CDR3 with reference TRBV7-9 and TRBJ2-3 gives the whole variable domain DTGVSQNPRHKITKRGQNVTFRCDPISEHNRLYWYRQTLGQGPEFLTYFQNEAQLEKSRLLSDRFSAERPKGSFSTLEIQRTEQGDSAMYLCASSYPWDRILNTQYFGPGTRLTVL.

For the CDR3, the DNA is TGTGCCAGCAGCTCGGCAGGGACCGGGGAGCTGTTTTTT. It codes for CASSSAGTGELFF. This chain connects TRBV11-2 to TRBJ2-2; possibly TRBD1 for D (5 bases). The V end was cut by 4 bases, the J end by 5 bases, with 8 bases between. From germline, CDR1 is SGHAT and CDR2 FQNNGV. This CDR3 has 13 residues.

The chain carries TRBV19 and TRBJ1-1; D gene uncertain. In germline, CDR1 is LNHDA, CDR2 SQIVND (reference sequence). V was trimmed by 8 bases and J by 6 bases, leaving 22 bases between them. CDR3 size: 15 residues. The CDR3 DNA reads as TGTGCCAGTCATCAGCCCATCGGCGCGCTCGCTGAAGCTTTCTTT. Its protein product is CASHQPIGALAEAFF.

The V call is TRBV5-4, the J call TRBJ1-2; 7 nucleotides line up with TRBD1. The CDR3 spans 14 residues. From germline, CDR1 is SGHNT and CDR2 YYREEE (reference sequence). V lost 4 bases and J lost 4; bases outside the gene matches: 7. This chain's CDR3 is CASSPTGTAYGYTF. CDR3 in DNA: TGTGCCAGCAGCCCGACCGGGACAGCCTATGGCTACACCTTC.

The chain is built from TRBV19 and TRBJ1-2, with D perhaps TRBD1 (5 bases). CDR1 is LNHDA and CDR2 is SQIVND in the germline V gene (reference sequence). CDR3 length: 15 residues. The V end was cut by 3 bases, the J end by 5 bases, with 16 bases between. This CDR3 is CASSMTALGPYGYTF. The CDR3, as DNA: TGTGCCAGTAGTATGACAGCCCTTGGACCATATGGCTACACCTTC.

The chain combines TRBV18 with TRBJ2-1, with 16 positions matching TRBD2. This CDR3 is built from 17 residues. Germline V gene lookup returns CDR1 KGHSH and CDR2 LQKENI. Trimming took 5 bases from V and 3 from J; bases not matched to a gene: 4. CDR3 sequence: CASSGTSGGAGYNEQFF. The CDR3 DNA sequence: TGTGCCAGCTCAGGGACTAGCGGGGGGGCCGGCTACAATGAGCAGTTCTTC.

The chain couples TRBV7-2 to TRBJ1-4; D unresolved. V was pared by 6 bases and J by 8 bases, with 19 bases between. Looked up from germline, CDR1 is SGHTA and CDR2 is FQGNSA. The CDR3 is 15 amino acids. The CDR3 nucleotides read TGTGCCAGCAGGCCCGGAGGGCACGGAGGGGAAAAACTGTTTTTT. Residues: CASRPGGHGGEKLFF.

The sample holds one count of this clone. This chain joins TRBV29-1 and TRBJ2-5; unclear D gene. The V end lost 6 bases, the J end lost 2 bases, and 7 bases lay between the germline ends. CDR1 and CDR2 (germline): SQVTM, ANQGSEA. The CDR3 is 11 residues long. The DNA of the CDR3 is TGCAGCGTATGGATTCAAGAGACCCAGTACTTC. It is translated as CSVWIQETQYF.

This chain connects TRBV6-4 to TRBJ2-2, with D perhaps matching TRBD2 (5 bases). Trimming stripped 5 bases from V and 2 bases from J, with 12 bases between. Germline V gene lookup returns CDR1 MRHNA and CDR2 SNTAGT. The CDR3 sequence is 15 residues long. CDR3 residues: CASSPTRVNTGELFF. DNA for the CDR3: TGTGCCAGCAGTCCCACGCGGGTTAACACCGGGGAGCTGTTTTTT.

The CDR3 sequence: CAIKRGGGELFF. The CDR3, as DNA: TGTGCCATCAAGCGGGGCGGTGGGGAGCTGTTTTTT. The chain carries TRBV10-3 and TRBJ2-2; TRBD2 agrees at 7 bases. Germline V lookup: CDR1 ENHRY, CDR2 SYGVKD. The CDR3 has 12 amino acids. Losses at the gene ends were 7 bases for V and 8 bases for J; bases not matched to a gene: 4.

Sample share makes this clone medium-sized. CDR3 amino acids: CASSVQGNYGYTF. The CDR3 DNA follows: TGTGCCAGCAGCGTACAGGGGAACTATGGCTACACCTTC. The J gene is TRBJ1-2, the V gene TRBV2; TRBD1 aligns across 7 bases. This CDR3 comprises 13 residues. V shed 6 bases and J 2 bases; nucleotides not matched to a gene: 3. Germline V gene data show CDR1 as SNHLY and CDR2 as FYNNEI.